Each of the 4 T cell receptor beta chains below was sequenced from the same sample in a study of blood T cell repertoires in COVID-19 (dated by TCRdb to about 2020). Library preparation used the immunoSEQ multiplex PCR assay. The clones in this table, taken by TCRdb from immuneACCESS, are in-frame only. Not every clone is retained; where verified, under half of the shortfall comes from an unresolved V gene, and the cause of the rest is unknown. The sample table holds 200,000 to 250,000 clones, of which around 91% were seen once. About 5% of the sample goes to the ten largest clones. Sequencing was carried out using peripheral blood. Receptor source: a woman between 40 and 50 years old with acute or convalescent COVID-19.

The chain's CDR3 is CAGGGMTEAFF. The CDR3 DNA is TGTGCCGGCGGGGGAATGACTGAAGCTTTCTTT. The genes are TRBV6-6 and TRBJ1-1; the D gene is possibly TRBD1 (5 bases). Per the germline V gene, CDR1 is MNHNY and CDR2 is SVGAGI (reference sequence). Trimming stripped 11 bases from V and 5 bases from J, with 12 bases between. The CDR3 sequence is 11 residues long.

The chain joins TRBV5-1 to TRBJ2-2; the D gene is possibly TRBD2 (6 bases). The V gene lost 4 bases and the J gene lost 0 bases, with 16 bases spanning the gap. Germline V gives CDR1 SGHRS, CDR2 YFSETQ. The CDR3 runs to 17 residues. Here the CDR3 reads CASSKTGVRSNTGELFF. The DNA for the CDR3 is TGCGCCAGCAGCAAGACGGGGGTTCGATCGAACACCGGGGAGCTGTTTTTT.

The chain joins TRBV19 to TRBJ1-6, with D possibly matching TRBD1 (5 bases). Germline assignment: CDR1 LNHDA and CDR2 SQIVND (reference sequence). The CDR3 runs to 13 residues. V was clipped by 3 bases and J by 8 bases, with 8 bases between them. DNA for the CDR3: TGTGCCAGTAGTATCAGGGAAGATTCACCCCTCCACTTT. It translates to CASSIREDSPLHF.

The rearrangement joins TRBV5-4 to TRBJ2-7; D possibly corresponds to TRBD2 (6 bases). Between the trimmed V and J ends, which lost 1 base and 4 bases, there was a span of 9 bases. CDR3 size: 13 residues. Germline CDR1 reads SGHNT; CDR2 reads YYREEE (reference sequence). The chain's CDR3 is CASSLNGGYEQYV. The DNA for the CDR3 is TGTGCCAGCAGCTTGAACGGGGGATACGAGCAGTACGTC.